This T cell receptor (beta chain) is drawn from a study of ipilimumab plus nivolumab after autologous stem cell transplantation. Study summary: Typical patient got 5 ipilimumab doses and fewer than 10 nivolumab doses (median).

Some clones are missing from TCRdb's copy, which holds only in-frame ones; the method was immunoSEQ multiplex PCR. The table lists a few thousand clones, approximately 93% of them singletons. The V gene end was trimmed by 1 base and the J gene end by 7 bases; junction bases not matched to a gene: 6. The CDR3 totals 15 residues. The germline CDR1 and CDR2 sequences are SGDLS and YYNGEE. Sequenced material: PBMCs, taken in a trial of ipilimumab plus nivolumab as post-transplant consolidation. The J gene is TRBJ1-4, the V gene TRBV9, with 8 bases aligning to TRBD1. The receptor comes from a male donor with primary mediastinal lymphoma. The CDR3 loop is CASSVLGQAGEKLFF. In DNA form, the CDR3 reads TGTGCCAGCAGCGTATTGGGACAGGCTGGTGAAAAACTGTTTTTT. The full variable domain, completed using reference TRBV9 and TRBJ1-4, is DSGVTQTPKHLITATGQRVTLRCSPRSGDLSVYWYQQSLDQGLQFLIQYYNGEERAKGNILERFSAQQFPDLHSELNLSSLELGDSALYFCASSVLGQAGEKLFFGSGTQLSVL.